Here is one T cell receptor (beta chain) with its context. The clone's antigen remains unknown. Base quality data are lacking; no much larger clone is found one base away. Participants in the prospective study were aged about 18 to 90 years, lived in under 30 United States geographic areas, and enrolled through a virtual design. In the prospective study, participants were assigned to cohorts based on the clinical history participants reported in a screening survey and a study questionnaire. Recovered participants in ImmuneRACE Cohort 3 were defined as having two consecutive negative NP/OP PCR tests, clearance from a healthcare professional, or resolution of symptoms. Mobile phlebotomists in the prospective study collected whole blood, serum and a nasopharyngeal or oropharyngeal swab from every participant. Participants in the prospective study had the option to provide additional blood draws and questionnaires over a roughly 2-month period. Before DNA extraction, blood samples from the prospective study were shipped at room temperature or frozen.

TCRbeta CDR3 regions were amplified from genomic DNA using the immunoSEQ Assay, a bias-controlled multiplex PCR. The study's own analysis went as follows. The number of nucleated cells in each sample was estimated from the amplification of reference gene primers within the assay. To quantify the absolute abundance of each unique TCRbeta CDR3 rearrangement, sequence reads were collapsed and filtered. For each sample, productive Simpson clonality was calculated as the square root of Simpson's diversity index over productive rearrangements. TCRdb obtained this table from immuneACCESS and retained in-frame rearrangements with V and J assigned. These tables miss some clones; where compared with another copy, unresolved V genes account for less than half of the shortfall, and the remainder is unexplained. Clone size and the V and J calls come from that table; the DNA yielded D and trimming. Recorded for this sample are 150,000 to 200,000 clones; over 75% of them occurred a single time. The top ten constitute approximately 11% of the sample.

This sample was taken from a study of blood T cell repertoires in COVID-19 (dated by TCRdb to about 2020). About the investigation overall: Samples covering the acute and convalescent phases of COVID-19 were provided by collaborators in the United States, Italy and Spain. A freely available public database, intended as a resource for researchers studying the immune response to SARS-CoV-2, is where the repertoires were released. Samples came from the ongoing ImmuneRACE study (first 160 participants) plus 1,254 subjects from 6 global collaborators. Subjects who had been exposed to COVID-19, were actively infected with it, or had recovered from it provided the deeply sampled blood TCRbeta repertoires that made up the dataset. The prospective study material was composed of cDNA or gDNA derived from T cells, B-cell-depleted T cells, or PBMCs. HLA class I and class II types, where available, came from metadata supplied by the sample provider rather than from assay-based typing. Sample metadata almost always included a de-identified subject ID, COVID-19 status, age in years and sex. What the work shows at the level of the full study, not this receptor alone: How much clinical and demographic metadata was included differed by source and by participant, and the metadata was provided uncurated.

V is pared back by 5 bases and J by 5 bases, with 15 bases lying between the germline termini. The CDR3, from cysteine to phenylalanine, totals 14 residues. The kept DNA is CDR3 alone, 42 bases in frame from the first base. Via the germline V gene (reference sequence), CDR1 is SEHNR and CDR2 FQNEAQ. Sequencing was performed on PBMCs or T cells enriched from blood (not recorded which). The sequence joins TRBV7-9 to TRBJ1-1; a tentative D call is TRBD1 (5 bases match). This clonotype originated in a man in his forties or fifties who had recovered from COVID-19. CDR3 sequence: CASSPSRVGTEAFF. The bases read TGTGCCAGCAGCCCATCCAGGGTAGGGACTGAAGCTTTCTTT. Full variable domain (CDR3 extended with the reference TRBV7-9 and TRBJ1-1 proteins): DTGVSQNPRHKITKRGQNVTFRCDPISEHNRLYWYRQTLGQGPEFLTYFQNEAQLEKSRLLSDRFSAERPKGSFSTLEIQRTEQGDSAMYLCASSPSRVGTEAFFGQGTRLTVV.